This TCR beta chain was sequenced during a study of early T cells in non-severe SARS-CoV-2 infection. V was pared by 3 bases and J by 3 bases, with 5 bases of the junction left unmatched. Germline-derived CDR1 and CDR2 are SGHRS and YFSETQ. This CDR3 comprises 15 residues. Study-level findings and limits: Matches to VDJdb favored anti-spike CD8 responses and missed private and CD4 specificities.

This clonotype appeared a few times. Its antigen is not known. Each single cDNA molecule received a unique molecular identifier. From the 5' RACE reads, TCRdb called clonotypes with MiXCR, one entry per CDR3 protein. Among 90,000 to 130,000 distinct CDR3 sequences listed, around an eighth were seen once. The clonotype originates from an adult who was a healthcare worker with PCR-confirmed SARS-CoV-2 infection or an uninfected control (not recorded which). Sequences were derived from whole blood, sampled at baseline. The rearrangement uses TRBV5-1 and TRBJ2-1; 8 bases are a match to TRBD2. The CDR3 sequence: CASSSSGGDYNEQFF. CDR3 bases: TGCGCCAGCAGCTCGAGCGGGGGAGACTACAATGAGCAGTTCTTC.